The 6 T cell receptor beta chains presented below share a single source sample, sequenced in a study of long-term antiretroviral therapy in people with HIV. The immunoSEQ assay was v3.0, run at survey level. Here immunoSEQ multiplex PCR was the method, and the copy in TCRdb shows in-frame clones only, minus some. The table lists 22,000 or so clones, more than 75% of them singletons. This material consisted of unsorted PBMCs, taken 5.9 years after starting antiretroviral therapy. The receptors were sampled from a man younger than 40 with HIV.

V usage is TRBV30 and J usage is TRBJ2-7; TRBD2 matches at 9 bases. Germline loops: CDR1 GTSNPN, CDR2 SVGIG (reference sequence). V lost 1 base and J lost 6; bases outside the gene matches: 7. The CDR3 runs to 14 residues. CDR3 amino acids: CAWSEVAGVPEQYF. The CDR3 DNA reads as TGTGCCTGGAGTGAGGTAGCGGGGGTACCCGAGCAGTACTTC. The full variable domain, in which reference TRBV30 and TRBJ2-7 provide the parts outside the CDR3, is SQTIHQWPATLVQPVGSPLSLECTVEGTSNPNLYWYRQAAGRGLQLLFYSVGIGQISSEVPQNLSASRPQDRQFILSSKKLLLSDSGFYLCAWSEVAGVPEQYFGPGTRLTVT.

The rearrangement links TRBV19 to TRBJ2-5, with 9 bases fitting TRBD2. This CDR3 spans 14 amino acids. With 6 bases clipped from V and 5 bases from J, the junction kept 7 bases outside the gene matches. Germline V gives CDR1 LNHDA, CDR2 SQIVND (reference sequence). The CDR3 region is CASSSGGYQETQYF. Written as DNA, the CDR3 is TGTGCCAGTAGCAGCGGGGGGTATCAGGAGACCCAGTACTTC.

The V call is TRBV18, the J call TRBJ2-1, with 8 bases aligning to TRBD2. Germline assignment: CDR1 KGHSH and CDR2 LQKENI. The V segment lost 4 bases and the J segment 3 bases; nucleotides outside the gene matches: 2. The CDR3 runs to 14 residues. In DNA, the CDR3 is TGTGCCAGCTCACGAAGCGGGGGCTACAATGAGCAGTTCTTC. Protein sequence: CASSRSGGYNEQFF.

This clone came up a few times. The V gene is TRBV7-9, the J gene TRBJ1-1, with 7 bases lining up with TRBD1. J gave up 2 bases and V 4 bases, and 13 bases lay outside the gene matches. Per the germline V gene, CDR1 is SEHNR and CDR2 is FQNEAQ (reference sequence). This CDR3 has 17 amino acids. The chain's CDR3 is CASSYNRDRGINTEAFF. CDR3 in DNA: TGTGCCAGCAGCTACAACCGGGACAGAGGAATTAACACTGAAGCTTTCTTT.

The chain links TRBV7-9 to TRBJ2-4, with TRBD1 identical over 10 bases. The CDR3 covers 19 residues. V was pared by 3 bases and J by 8 bases, with 19 bases of the junction left unmatched. CDR1 and CDR2 from the germline V gene are SEHNR and FQNEAQ (reference sequence). The CDR3 coding sequence is TGTGCCAGCAGCTTCGGGAGACCGGGACAGGGGTATTTCATCGACATTCAGTACTTC. Amino acids: CASSFGRPGQGYFIDIQYF.

This chain connects TRBV10-3 to TRBJ1-1; D remains ambiguous. V was shortened by 1 base and J by 0 bases, with 9 bases between the two germline ends. This CDR3 comprises 15 residues. Germline V gene lookup returns CDR1 ENHRY and CDR2 SYGVKD. CDR3 in DNA: TGTGCCATCAGTGAGTTTGACGGCCTGAACACTGAAGCTTTCTTT. Amino acids: CAISEFDGLNTEAFF.